The rows below give T cell receptor beta chains drawn from one sample of a study of blood T cell repertoires in COVID-19. Profiled with immunoSEQ multiplex PCR; TCRdb holds only in-frame clones, not every one. The sample has roughly 200,000 clones; around 82% are singletons. The source material was peripheral blood. Every receptor here comes from a man in his forties with active or convalescent COVID-19. CDR3s include the opening cysteine and the closing phenylalanine or tryptophan. D genes are given only for firm matches. The listing skips clone size in some rows; elsewhere it reads once, few, many or a size class.

clone size	J gene	CDR3 length	D gene	V gene	CDR3 protein	CDR3 DNA
.	TRBJ1-3	17	TRBD1	TRBV7-2	CASSPQGGGQGGNTIYF	TGTGCCAGCAGCCCCCAGGGGGGGGGACAGGGCGGAAACACCATATATTTT
few	TRBJ2-1	15	TRBD2	TRBV20-1	CSASSGLAGINEQFF	TGCAGTGCTAGTAGCGGACTAGCGGGGATCAATGAGCAGTTCTTC
.	TRBJ1-6	13	.	TRBV7-3	CASSLEVNSPLHF	TGTGCCAGCAGCTTAGAGGTGAATTCACCCCTCCACTTT
.	TRBJ1-3	17	.	TRBV18	CASSPVRGRPSGNTIYF	TGTGCCAGCTCACCGGTTAGGGGAAGACCCTCTGGAAACACCATATATTTT
.	TRBJ2-1	15	TRBD2	TRBV19	CASSLAGGLGNEQFF	TGTGCCAGTAGTTTGGCGGGAGGGCTAGGCAATGAGCAGTTCTTC
.	TRBJ2-7	14	TRBD2	TRBV2	CASSEGLASDEQYF	TGTGCCAGCAGTGAGGGACTAGCGAGCGACGAGCAGTACTTC
.	TRBJ2-3	15	TRBD2	TRBV29-1	CSVATSGASTDTQYF	TGCAGCGTCGCGACTAGCGGAGCAAGCACAGATACGCAGTATTTT
.	TRBJ1-5	14	.	TRBV18	CASSPSALQESQHF	TGTGCCAGCTCACCCTCCGCACTACAGGAGTCCCAGCATTTT
.	TRBJ1-5	16	TRBD1	TRBV7-2	CASSLGDRGVNQPQHF	TGTGCCAGCAGCTTAGGCGACAGGGGTGTCAATCAGCCCCAGCATTTT
few	TRBJ1-6	13	TRBD1	TRBV2	CATWQGDNSPLHF	TGTGCCACCTGGCAGGGGGATAATTCACCCCTCCACTTT
.	TRBJ1-4	14	.	TRBV30	CAWSDTGWGEKLFF	TGTGCCTGGAGCGATACAGGGTGGGGGGAAAAACTGTTTTTT
few	TRBJ1-6	16	.	TRBV7-2	CASSMGGRTNNSPLHF	TGTGCCAGCAGCATGGGAGGACGGACTAATAATTCACCCCTCCACTTT
.	TRBJ2-2	14	.	TRBV2	CASSEARNTGELFF	TGTGCCAGCAGTGAAGCGCGGAACACCGGGGAGCTGTTTTTT
few	TRBJ1-6	15	.	TRBV5-1	CASSPSGSAGSPLHF	TGCGCCAGCAGCCCATCGGGTTCCGCCGGTTCACCCCTCCACTTT
.	TRBJ2-1	13	TRBD2	TRBV19	CASSMVASGEQFF	TGTGCCAGTAGTATGGTGGCTAGCGGTGAGCAGTTCTTC
.	TRBJ2-3	13	TRBD1	TRBV19	CASSIGTGDTQYF	TGTGCCAGTAGTATTGGGACAGGGGATACGCAGTATTTT
.	TRBJ2-5	16	TRBD2	TRBV19	CASSKGEAGDKETQYF	TGTGCCAGTAGTAAGGGGGAAGCGGGAGATAAGGAGACCCAGTACTTC